The 23 T cell receptor beta chains reported below all come from one sample, sequenced in a study of shared clonotypes between healthy human individuals. Data came from immunoSEQ multiplex PCR; TCRdb stores just in-frame clones and leaves some out. The repertoire holds about 470,000 clones, with around 75% as singletons. Material: PBMCs. These receptors originate from a woman aged 40 to 50 in good health. Some clones in this sample may be carry-over from other donors' samples.

This clone was recorded once. The rearrangement links TRBV28 to TRBJ2-7; the match to TRBD1 covers 9 bases. V lost 5 bases and J lost 3; bases outside the gene matches: 11. CDR3 length equals 16 residues. Germline V gene data show CDR1 as MDHEN and CDR2 as SYDVKM. In DNA form, the CDR3 reads TGTGCCAGCAGTGCCTCCCTACAGGGGGCTCTCTACGAGCAGTACTTC. It is translated as CASSASLQGALYEQYF.

This chain joins TRBV5-1 and TRBJ2-5; 10 bases align to TRBD2. J was trimmed by 5 bases and V by 4 bases; bases with no gene match: 8. Per the germline V gene, CDR1 is SGHRS and CDR2 is YFSETQ. There are 15 residues in the CDR3. The CDR3 DNA is TGCGCCAGCAGCCAGAGCGGGAGGGCGGAGGAGACCCAGTACTTC. Translating gives CASSQSGRAEETQYF.

The chain has TRBV7-2 and TRBJ2-5; 8 bases match TRBD1. CDR1 is SGHTA and CDR2 is FQGNSA in the germline V gene. The CDR3 contains 16 residues. Trimming at V came to 2 bases and at J to 4 bases, leaving 9 bases not matched to a gene. The CDR3 DNA sequence: TGTGCCAGCAGCTTACAGGGGACAGGCCGGGGAGAGACCCAGTACTTC. It yields the protein CASSLQGTGRGETQYF.

J is TRBJ1-5 and V is TRBV10-2; 10 positions agree with TRBD1. Germline V gene data show CDR1 as WSHSY and CDR2 as SAAADI. The CDR3 totals 15 residues. Trimming removed 3 bases from V and 11 bases from J; junction bases left unmatched: 10. CDR3 in DNA: TGCGCCAGCAGTGATCCCGGGACAGGGGTGTGGGCCCAGCATTTT. It yields the protein CASSDPGTGVWAQHF.

This clone was seen a few times. This chain links TRBV9 with TRBJ2-3, with 7 bases aligning to TRBD1. The junction had 10 bases not matched to a gene; V was cut back by 5 bases and J by 4 bases. This CDR3 spans 15 amino acids. CDR1 and CDR2 (germline): SGDLS, YYNGEE. CDR3 DNA: TGTGCCAGCAGTGCACAGGGGTCGGGCGCAGATACGCAGTATTTT. It specifies CASSAQGSGADTQYF.

This clone was seen only once. The J gene is TRBJ1-1, the V gene TRBV30; TRBD1 aligns across 7 bases. The V segment lost 4 bases and the J segment 1 base; nucleotides outside the gene matches: 6. Germline CDR1 is GTSNPN and CDR2 is SVGIG (reference sequence). The CDR3 length is 14 residues. CDR3 nucleotides: TGTGCCTGGAATAGGGGACAGAGGAACACTGAAGCTTTCTTT. The encoded protein is CAWNRGQRNTEAFF.

V and J are TRBV11-2 and TRBJ2-7; no clear D gene. V dropped 1 base and J dropped 11 bases, with 12 bases sitting between them. The CDR3 spans 12 residues. Germline V gene sequence: CDR1 SGHAT, CDR2 FQNNGV. In nucleotides, the CDR3 is TGTGCCAGCAGCTTAGGGGTGGGGTATGAGTACTTC. This sequence encodes CASSLGVGYEYF.

This sequence joins TRBV7-3 and TRBJ1-1; a weak D match, TRBD1 (5 bases). In germline, CDR1 is SGHTA, CDR2 FQGTGA. CDR3 length: 15 amino acids. Trimming pared 2 bases from V and 4 bases from J, leaving 14 bases between. CDR3 residues: CASSLWGDSSTEAFF. CDR3 DNA: TGTGCCAGCAGCTTATGGGGGGATAGCAGCACTGAAGCTTTCTTT. Full variable domain (missing parts from reference TRBV7-3 and TRBJ1-1): GAGVSQTPSNKVTEKGKYVELRCDPISGHTALYWYRQSLGQGPEFLIYFQGTGAADDSGLPNDRFFAVRPEGSVSTLKIQRTERGDSAVYLCASSLWGDSSTEAFFGQGTRLTVV.

In this sample, this clone turned up a few times. This chain connects TRBV27 to TRBJ2-7; D might be TRBD2 (6 bases). This CDR3 has 14 residues. With 9 bases removed from V and 2 bases from J, the gap between germline ends came to 17 bases. Germline CDR1 MNHEY, CDR2 SMNVEV (reference sequence). CDR3 in amino acids: CASREQGTTYEQYF. DNA for the CDR3: TGTGCCAGTCGGGAGCAGGGAACTACCTACGAGCAGTACTTC.

The chain has TRBV7-6 and TRBJ2-5, with 9 nucleotides matching TRBD2. The V and J ends lost 4 bases and 5 bases, in that order; junction bases with no gene match: 5. CDR3 length: 14 residues. Germline V gene lookup returns CDR1 SGHVS and CDR2 FNYEAQ. This chain's CDR3 is CASSYSGRGETQYF. The CDR3 nucleotides read TGTGCCAGCAGCTATAGCGGGAGAGGGGAGACCCAGTACTTC.

CDR3 residues: CASSIGQGDEQFF. The CDR3 DNA reads as TGTGCCAGTAGTATAGGGCAGGGCGATGAGCAGTTCTTC. V and J are TRBV19 and TRBJ2-1; D perhaps matches TRBD1 (5 bases). V was clipped by 1 base and J by 8 bases, with 9 bases between them. The CDR3 runs to 13 residues. CDR1 and CDR2 from the germline V gene are LNHDA and SQIVND (reference sequence).

The CDR3 nucleotides are TGCAGTGCTAGTAGGATAAATGAGCAGTTCTTC. This codes for CSASRINEQFF. The chain couples TRBV20-1 to TRBJ2-1; D uncertain. CDR3 length: 11 residues. Germline assignment: CDR1 DFQATT and CDR2 SNEGSKA (reference sequence). Trimming stripped 3 bases from V and 7 bases from J, with 7 bases between.

This clone was detected only a few times. The genes are TRBV7-2 and TRBJ2-2; 9 bases line up with TRBD2. The J segment lost 8 bases and the V segment lost 4 bases, leaving 11 bases of the junction unmatched. The CDR3 runs to 16 residues. The germline CDR1 and CDR2 sequences are SGHTA and FQGNSA. CDR3 amino acids: CASSSQASGIWGELFF. For the CDR3, the DNA is TGTGCCAGCAGCTCCCAGGCTAGCGGGATATGGGGGGAGCTGTTTTTT.

The chain carries TRBV7-9 and TRBJ1-2; D call uncertain. From germline, CDR1 is SEHNR and CDR2 FQNEAQ (reference sequence). V was trimmed by 5 bases and J by 2 bases, leaving 12 bases between them. CDR3 length: 14 amino acids. CDR3 DNA sequence: TGTGCCAGCAGCCCCGCCTGGCAGAACTATGGCTACACCTTC. Translated, it gives CASSPAWQNYGYTF.

This clone occurred once. This sequence joins TRBV28 and TRBJ2-7; a possible D gene is TRBD2 (5 bases). V lost 6 bases and J 3 bases, leaving 12 bases between the germline ends. Germline V gives CDR1 MDHEN, CDR2 SYDVKM. CDR3 length: 13 residues. CDR3: CASRRPGYYEQYF. CDR3 in DNA: TGTGCCAGCAGACGACCGGGATACTACGAGCAGTACTTC.

The rearrangement uses TRBV11-1 and TRBJ2-3; TRBD1 matches at 9 bases. Germline V gives CDR1 SGHAT, CDR2 FQDESV (reference sequence). V dropped 5 bases and J dropped 4; count of bases not matched to a gene: 7. The CDR3 sequence is 15 residues long. This chain's CDR3 is CASSQRTGVSDTQYF. In nucleotides, the CDR3 is TGTGCCAGCAGCCAAAGGACAGGGGTGTCAGATACGCAGTATTTT. Using reference TRBV11-1 and TRBJ2-3 for the parts outside the CDR3, the full variable domain is EAEVAQSPRYKITEKSQAVAFWCDPISGHATLYWYRQILGQGPELLVQFQDESVVDDSQLPKDRFSAERLKGVDSTLKIQPAELGDSAMYLCASSQRTGVSDTQYFGPGTRLTVL.

The CDR3 loop reads CASSVEGGGSNEQFF. The CDR3 coding sequence is TGTGCCAGCAGCGTAGAGGGGGGTGGTTCCAATGAGCAGTTCTTC. The chain recombines TRBV9 with TRBJ2-1, with D possibly called TRBD1 or TRBD2 (6 bases each). V lost 0 bases and J 6 bases, leaving 13 bases between the germline ends. This CDR3 has 15 amino acids. CDR1 SGDLS and CDR2 YYNGEE come from the germline V gene.

This clone was detected ten times or more. Different DNA sequences within this sample yield the same CDR3. The chain is built from TRBV15 and TRBJ2-3, with TRBD2 as a possible D gene (6 bases). Trimming took off 3 bases at V and 2 bases at J, with 15 bases between the two ends. Germline assignment: CDR1 LNHNV and CDR2 YYDKDF (reference sequence). The CDR3 extends over 16 amino acids. DNA of the CDR3: TGTGCCACCAGCAGTTTAGCGGAGGCCCCCACAGATACGCAGTATTTT. This sequence encodes CATSSLAEAPTDTQYF.

The CDR3 loop reads CASSATAGGPSGELFF. CDR3 coding DNA: TGTGCCAGCAGTGCCACAGCGGGAGGGCCCTCCGGGGAGCTGTTTTTT. The chain is built from TRBV6-4 and TRBJ2-2; 10 bases align to TRBD2. The V segment lost 4 bases and the J segment 6 bases; nucleotides outside the gene matches: 8. Germline values: CDR1 MRHNA, CDR2 SNTAGT. The CDR3 runs to 16 residues.

The rearrangement links TRBV6-5 to TRBJ1-1, with TRBD1 matching 8 bases. The CDR3 runs 15 residues. Germline CDR1 and CDR2: MNHEY and SVGAGI. The J segment lost 6 bases and the V segment lost 2 bases, leaving 8 bases of the junction unmatched. For the CDR3, the DNA is TGTGCCAGCAGTTACCGGGACAGGACCTCCGCTGAAGCTTTCTTT. It codes for CASSYRDRTSAEAFF.

The chain couples TRBV11-2 to TRBJ1-2; D is ambiguous. The V end lost 2 bases, the J end lost 7 bases, and 14 bases lay between the germline ends. The V gene's germline CDR1 is SGHAT and CDR2 FQNNGV. The CDR3 loop spans 14 amino acids. As DNA, the CDR3 is TGTGCCAGCAGCTTACCAGGAGGGTCTGGTGGCTACACCTTC. Amino acids: CASSLPGGSGGYTF.

The rearrangement joins TRBV2 to TRBJ2-1; D is undetermined. V was clipped by 1 base and J by 2 bases, with 9 bases between them. The length of the CDR3 is 15 residues. Germline-derived CDR1 and CDR2 are SNHLY and FYNNEI. This chain's CDR3 is CASSEEGTPYNEQFF. In DNA, the CDR3 is TGTGCCAGCAGTGAAGAAGGTACCCCCTACAATGAGCAGTTCTTC.

The gene calls are TRBV9 and TRBJ2-7; 7 positions match TRBD2. Germline CDR1 reads SGDLS; CDR2 reads YYNGEE. CDR3 length: 15 residues. J gave up 4 bases and V 1 base, and 8 bases lay outside the gene matches. The CDR3 loop is CASSVLADTTYEQYF. The CDR3, as DNA: TGTGCCAGCAGCGTACTAGCGGACACAACTTACGAGCAGTACTTC.